This T cell receptor (beta chain) was identified during a study of T cell changes during pregnancy in multiple sclerosis. Only in-frame clones appear in the TCRdb table, and some are missing; sequencing was by immunoSEQ multiplex PCR. The sample has just over 50,000 clones, 92% seen once. The V end lost 2 bases, the J end lost 6 bases, and 10 bases lay between the germline ends. CDR3 length equals 13 residues. The germline gives CDR1 SEHNR, CDR2 FQNEAQ (reference sequence). This receptor was identified in a female donor with multiple sclerosis, enrolled in a pregnancy study. The specimen was CD4+ T cells from peripheral blood mononuclear cells, collected after pregnancy. This chain joins TRBV7-9 and TRBJ1-2, with unresolved D. The CDR3 nucleotides read TGTGCCAGCAGCTTAACGGGAGGCCATGGCTACACCTTC. The encoded protein is CASSLTGGHGYTF. The whole variable domain, remainder taken from reference TRBV7-9 and TRBJ1-2, is DTGVSQNPRHKITKRGQNVTFRCDPISEHNRLYWYRQTLGQGPEFLTYFQNEAQLEKSRLLSDRFSAERPKGSFSTLEIQRTEQGDSAMYLCASSLTGGHGYTFGSGTRLTVV.